This T cell receptor (beta chain) is drawn from a study of blood T cell repertoires in COVID-19. Study background: Spain, Italy and the United States supplied samples that represented acute and convalescent COVID-19. Nucleic acid was either cDNA or gDNA, and it came from T cells, B-cell-depleted T cells, or PBMCs.

Original processing methods: The assay estimated nucleated cells by amplifying reference gene primers. Clones were sequenced by immunoSEQ multiplex PCR, and TCRdb holds only the in-frame ones, with some missing. V and J calls and clone size are as listed in that table; D and trimming were resolved from the DNA. The table has about 180,000 clones, approximately 90% seen once. The specimen was peripheral blood. The source of this sequence is a woman in her 30s with acute or convalescent COVID-19.

The CDR3 coding sequence is TGTGCCACCAGCAGACTAGCGGCATCGAACACCGGGGAGCTGTTTTTT. It translates to CATSRLAASNTGELFF. The V and J genes are TRBV15 and TRBJ2-2; 7 bases map to TRBD2. Germline V gives CDR1 LNHNV, CDR2 YYDKDF (reference sequence). The J segment lost 0 bases and the V segment lost 2 bases, leaving 3 bases of the junction unmatched. The CDR3 is 16 residues long.